The entry below describes one T cell receptor beta chain. What it binds is unknown. This sample is part of a study of blood T cells in healthy people across ages. Study-wide results and caveats: Age showed a roughly linear inverse relationship with TCR beta diversity per million T cells.

This CDR3 region has 13 residues. Germline V gene data show CDR1 as SEHNR and CDR2 as FQNEAQ (reference sequence). V shed 3 bases and J shed 5 bases, with 10 bases lying between them. Together with a sample-barcoded 5' primer, a J-beta primer mix was included in a second PCR lasting roughly 7 to 11 cycles. In TCRdb, the 5' RACE reads were re-called with MiXCR into one record per CDR3 protein. The sample has approximately 580,000 distinct CDR3 sequences, approximately 25% seen once. These data also formed part of another study, on T cells of mothers and their children.

Sequences were obtained from blood. This sequence was found in a boy between 5 and 17 years old in good health. V is TRBV7-9 and J is TRBJ2-5; D possibly corresponds to TRBD1 (5 bases). CDR3 amino acids: CASSFQDKETQYF. DNA of the CDR3: TGTGCCAGCAGCTTCCAGGACAAGGAGACCCAGTACTTC. The variable domain in full, with the rest retrieved from reference TRBV7-9 and TRBJ2-5, is DTGVSQNPRHKITKRGQNVTFRCDPISEHNRLYWYRQTLGQGPEFLTYFQNEAQLEKSRLLSDRFSAERPKGSFSTLEIQRTEQGDSAMYLCASSFQDKETQYFGPGTRLLVL.